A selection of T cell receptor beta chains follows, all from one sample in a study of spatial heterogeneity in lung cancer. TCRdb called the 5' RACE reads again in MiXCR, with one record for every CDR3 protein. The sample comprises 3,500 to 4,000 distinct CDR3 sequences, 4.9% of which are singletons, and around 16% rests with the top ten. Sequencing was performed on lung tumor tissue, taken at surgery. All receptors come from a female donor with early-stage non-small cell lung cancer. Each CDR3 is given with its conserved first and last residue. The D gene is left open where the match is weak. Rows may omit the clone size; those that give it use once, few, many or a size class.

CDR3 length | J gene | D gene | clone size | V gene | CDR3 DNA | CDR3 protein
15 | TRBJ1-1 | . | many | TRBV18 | TGTGCCAGCTCACCAAGACGAGGCAGCGGCACTGAAGCTTTCTTT | CASSPRRGSGTEAFF
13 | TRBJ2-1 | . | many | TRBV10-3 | TGTGCCATCAGTGAAACAGGGCCAGATGAGCAGTTCTTC | CAISETGPDEQFF
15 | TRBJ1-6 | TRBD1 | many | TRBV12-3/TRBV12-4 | TGTGCCAGCAGTACAGGGGGCGTCTTTTTTTCACCCCTCCACTTT | CASSTGGVFFSPLHF
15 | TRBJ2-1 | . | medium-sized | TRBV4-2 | TGTGCCAGCAGCCAAGAAAGTACGCTAGCCAATGAGCAGTTCTTC | CASSQESTLANEQFF
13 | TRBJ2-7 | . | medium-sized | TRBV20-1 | TGCAGTGCCCTGGGAACAGGGAGGGACGAGCAGTACTTC | CSALGTGRDEQYF
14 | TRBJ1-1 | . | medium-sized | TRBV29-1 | TGCAGCGTTGAAAGACCACCTTTGAACACTGAAGCTTTTTTT | CSVERPPLNTEAFF
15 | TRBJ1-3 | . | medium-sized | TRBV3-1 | TGTGCCAGCAGCCAAGATACGGTATCTGGAAACACCATATATTTT | CASSQDTVSGNTIYF
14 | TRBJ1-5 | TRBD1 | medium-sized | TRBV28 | TGTGCCAGCAGTCTAGGGGGGGACAGTCAGCCCCAGCATTTT | CASSLGGDSQPQHF
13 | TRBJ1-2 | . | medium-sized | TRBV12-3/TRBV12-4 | TGTGCCAGCAGTTTAGGAAGGTCTACGGGCTACACCTTC | CASSLGRSTGYTF
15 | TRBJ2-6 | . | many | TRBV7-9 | TGTGCCAGCAGCTTAGGTAGCTTTGGGGCCAACGTCCTGACTTTC | CASSLGSFGANVLTF
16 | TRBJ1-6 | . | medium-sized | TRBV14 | TGTGCCAGCAGCCCAGGCCGGAGCTCCTATAATTCACCCCTCCACTTT | CASSPGRSSYNSPLHF
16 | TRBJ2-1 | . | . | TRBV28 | TGTGCCAGCACCAACGACGGGTATGAATCCTACAATGAGCAGTTCTTC | CASTNDGYESYNEQFF
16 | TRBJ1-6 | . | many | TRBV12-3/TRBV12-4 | TGTGCCAGCAGTTTGAAAGTATCTTCCCCCCATTCACCCCTCCACTTT | CASSLKVSSPHSPLHF
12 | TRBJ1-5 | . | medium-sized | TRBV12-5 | TGTGCCAGCAGAAAACACGGCCAGCCCCAGCATTTT | CASRKHGQPQHF
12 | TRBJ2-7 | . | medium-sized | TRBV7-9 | TGTGCCAGCAGACAAGGGGGCTACGAGCAGTACTTC | CASRQGGYEQYF